This T cell receptor beta chain was sequenced in a study of vaccination effects on CD4 cells after COVID-19. As for the study in general: The second dose preceded post-vaccine samples by a median of 72 days.

Findings and limits, study-wide: Marked clonal contraction was seen in infection- and vaccine-induced clones late after vaccination.

This CDR3 is built from 15 residues. Germline loops: CDR1 SGHTA, CDR2 FQGNSA. V gave up 0 bases and J gave up 6 bases, with 12 bases separating them. The repertoire was sequenced with immunoSEQ multiplex PCR; TCRdb's copy has only in-frame clones and lacks some. This sample has 27,000 or so clones, with roughly four fifths found just once. Antigen-specific CD4+ T cells were expanded (with viral peptide pools) by the ViraFEST assay ahead of sequencing. Subsequent to a culture period of 10 to 11 days, CD4+ T cells were isolated. Participants got two doses of BNT162b2 or mRNA-1273 vaccine. Vaccine recipients, nucleocapsid antibody negative, had no prior SARS-CoV-2 infection. They grew 1.8 million or so PBMC in each well, adding 10 IU/ml IL-2 and 8 to 10 ug/ml peptides. In regard to this clone: The antigen remains unidentified.

The rearrangement joins TRBV7-2 to TRBJ1-5; D perhaps matches TRBD1 (5 bases). This clonotype was obtained from a human donor who received a COVID-19 vaccine. Some clones in this sample may be carry-over from other donors' samples. The specimen was CD4+ T cells from PBMCs cultured with HCoV-NL63 spike peptides, collected after COVID-19 vaccination. For the CDR3, the DNA is TGTGCCAGCAGCTTAGCGCCGGGGGGTCGTCAGCCCCAGCATTTT. Protein product: CASSLAPGGRQPQHF.